This TCR beta chain is drawn from a study of technical replicates of blood from a few donors. The repertoire was sequenced with immunoSEQ multiplex PCR; TCRdb's copy has only in-frame clones and lacks some. This table has approximately 81,000 clones, more than 80% appearing once. This clone was recorded a few times. Relative to the germline gene, one junction end is altered; a read error may explain this. CDR1 is SGHTA and CDR2 is FQGTGA in the germline V gene. The CDR3 contains 10 residues. The sample consisted of PBMCs. The TCR was taken from a human donor in good health. Some clones in this sample may be carry-over from other donors' samples. The chain has TRBV7-3 and TRBJ2-3, with 11 bases lining up with TRBD1. CDR3 region: CASSFRDRGF. The CDR3, as DNA: TGTGCCAGCAGCTTCCGGGACAGGGGGTTT.